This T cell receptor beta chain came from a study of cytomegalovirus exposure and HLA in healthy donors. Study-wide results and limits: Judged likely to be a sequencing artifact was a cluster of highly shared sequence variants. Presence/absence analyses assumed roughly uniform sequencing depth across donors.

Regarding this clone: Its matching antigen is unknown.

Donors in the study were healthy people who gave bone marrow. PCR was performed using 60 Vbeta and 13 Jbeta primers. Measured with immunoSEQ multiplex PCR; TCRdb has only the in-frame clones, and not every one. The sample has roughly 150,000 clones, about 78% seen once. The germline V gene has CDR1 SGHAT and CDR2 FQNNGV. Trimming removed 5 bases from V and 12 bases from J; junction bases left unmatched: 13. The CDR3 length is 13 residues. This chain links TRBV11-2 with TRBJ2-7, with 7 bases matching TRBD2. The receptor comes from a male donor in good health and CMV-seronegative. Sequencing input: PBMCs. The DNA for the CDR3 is TGTGCCAGCAGCGCCGGGGAGGGAATTGATGGGTACTTC. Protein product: CASSAGEGIDGYF.